The 24 T cell receptor beta chains presented below share a single source sample, sequenced in a study of T cells in Graves' hyperthyroidism and ophthalmopathy. Amplified TCR beta CDR3 regions derived from RNA transcripts. The HTBI primer set drove a first-round RT-PCR of the TCR CDR3. In TCRdb, the multiplex PCR reads were re-called with MiXCR into one record per CDR3 protein. Counted here are roughly 840,000 distinct CDR3 sequences, roughly 37% occurring once; the ten biggest clones make up 7.5% to 9.5%. Material for sequencing was blood. All receptors come from a man younger than 30 with Graves' hyperthyroidism.

This clonotype was seen many times. The V call is TRBV29-1, the J call TRBJ2-7; D possibly matches TRBD1 or TRBD2 (6 bases each). The V gene lost 4 bases and the J gene lost 0 bases, with 10 bases spanning the gap. CDR1 is SQVTM and CDR2 is ANQGSEA in the germline V gene. This CDR3 contains 13 residues. The CDR3 region has the DNA TGCAGCGTTGTCGGGGGCGACTCCTACGAGCAGTACTTC. Translated, it gives CSVVGGDSYEQYF.

The chain carries TRBV7-9 and TRBJ2-7, with 7 bases identical to TRBD1. The germline V gene encodes CDR1 SEHNR and CDR2 FQNEAQ (reference sequence). The CDR3 totals 13 residues. V shed 10 bases and J 0 bases; nucleotides not matched to a gene: 6. The CDR3 loop reads CATQGGLSYEQYF. CDR3 coding DNA: TGTGCCACGCAAGGGGGCCTCTCCTACGAGCAGTACTTC.

Comments on this clonotype: Germline and junction disagree at one end, which may indicate a read error. The chain uses TRBV29-1 and TRBJ2-5; 10 nucleotides match TRBD2. The CDR3 spans 12 residues. Germline V gene sequence: CDR1 SQVTM, CDR2 ANQGSEA. Here the CDR3 reads CSVLAGGENQYF. CDR3 bases: TGCAGCGTTTTAGCGGGAGGAGAGAACCAGTACTTC.

This clonotype occurred a few times. V gene TRBV2 combines with J gene TRBJ2-5; D perhaps matches TRBD1 (5 bases). V was trimmed by 6 bases and J by 5 bases, leaving 13 bases between them. This CDR3 region has 13 residues. Germline V lookup: CDR1 SNHLY, CDR2 FYNNEI. Written as DNA, the CDR3 is TGTGCCAGCAGCTACAGGACCGGGGAGACCCAGTACTTC. Its translation is CASSYRTGETQYF. Full variable domain (rest looked up from reference TRBV2 and TRBJ2-5): EPEVTQTPSHQVTQMGQEVILRCVPISNHLYFYWYRQILGQKVEFLVSFYNNEISEKSEIFDDQFSVERPDGSNFTLKIRSTKLEDSAMYFCASSYRTGETQYFGPGTRLLVL.

This clonotype appeared a single time. The J gene is TRBJ1-2, the V gene TRBV29-1, with D perhaps TRBD1 (6 bases). The V gene lost 8 bases and the J gene lost 10 bases, with 17 bases spanning the gap. This CDR3 contains 11 residues. The germline V gene has CDR1 SQVTM and CDR2 ANQGSEA. The CDR3 is CSTYRDMDYTF. The CDR3, as DNA: TGCAGCACGTACAGGGATATGGACTACACCTTC.

The chain is built from TRBV12-3 or TRBV12-4 and TRBJ2-6; 12 positions agree with TRBD1. There are 15 residues in the CDR3. The CDR3 sequence is CVGGQGAPGANVLTF. In DNA, the CDR3 is TGTGTTGGGGGACAGGGGGCGCCTGGGGCCAACGTCCTGACTTTC.

This clonotype came up many times. The V call is TRBV7-8, the J call TRBJ1-3; D unclear. V was shortened by 1 base and J by 5 bases, with 6 bases between the two germline ends. The V gene's germline CDR1 is SGHVS and CDR2 FQNEAQ. CDR3 size: 13 residues. The CDR3 sequence is CASSLERRNTIYF. The CDR3 DNA follows: TGTGCCAGCAGCTTAGAACGACGAAACACCATATATTTT.

The sample holds one count of this clonotype. The chain employs TRBV24-1 and TRBJ2-5; a weak D match, TRBD1 (7 bases). Deletions cut 9 bases from V and 5 bases from J, with 18 bases between. Germline CDR1 is KGHDR and CDR2 is SFDVKD. The CDR3 runs 14 residues. This chain's CDR3 is CATANWDSGETQYF. CDR3 nucleotide sequence: TGTGCCACCGCTAATTGGGACAGCGGGGAGACCCAGTACTTC.

The CDR3 region is CASATGDSNQPQHF. For the CDR3, the DNA is TGTGCCAGTGCAACAGGAGATAGCAATCAGCCCCAGCATTTT. The gene calls are TRBV19 and TRBJ1-5, with D perhaps matching TRBD1 (5 bases). CDR1 LNHDA and CDR2 SQIVND come from the germline V gene (reference sequence). Deletions cut 8 bases from V and 0 bases from J, with 11 bases between. The CDR3 consists of 14 residues.

This clonotype has a count of ten or more. The junction departs from germline at one end; a sequencing error may be responsible. The rearrangement uses TRBV7-8 and TRBJ2-5; no definite D call. Germline CDR1 reads SGHVS; CDR2 reads FQNEAQ. CDR3 length: 13 residues. In nucleotides, the CDR3 is TGTGCTAGCAGCTTAGCCAGACAAGAGACCCAGTACTTC. It is translated as CASSLARQETQYF.

The CDR3: CSVEGRLNTYEQYF. The CDR3 bases are TGCAGCGTTGAAGGACGGTTGAACACCTACGAGCAGTACTTC. The chain joins TRBV29-1 to TRBJ2-7; D uncertain. V lost 1 base and J 2 bases, leaving 12 bases between the germline ends. Per germline, CDR1 SQVTM and CDR2 ANQGSEA. This CDR3 has 14 amino acids.

This clonotype was picked up a small number of times. The V call is TRBV20-1, the J call TRBJ1-5; 8 bases line up with TRBD1. Germline-derived CDR1 and CDR2 are DFQATT and SNEGSKA (reference sequence). V trimming: 3 bases; J trimming: 5 bases; junction bases outside the gene matches: 6. The CDR3 loop spans 14 amino acids. The CDR3 DNA is TGCAGTGCTAGCGCAGGGGGCTCGGATCAGCCCCAGCATTTT. Its translation: CSASAGGSDQPQHF.

The chain links TRBV2 to TRBJ2-6, with TRBD1 matching over 7 bases. The CDR3 runs to 13 residues. The V gene's germline CDR1 is SNHLY and CDR2 FYNNEI. The ends lost 7 bases at V and 4 bases at J; junction bases unmatched: 1. The CDR3 DNA reads TGTGCCAGCAAGGGACAGGGGGCCAACGTCCTGACTTTC. Its translation: CASKGQGANVLTF.

The V gene is TRBV6-5, the J gene TRBJ2-6; D uncertain. The germline V gene encodes CDR1 MNHEY and CDR2 SVGAGI. The CDR3 consists of 16 residues. Trimming removed 7 bases from V and 0 bases from J, with 13 bases in between. DNA of the CDR3: TGTGCCAGCACCGAACTCGACGGCTCTGGGGCCAACGTCCTGACTTTC. Its translation is CASTELDGSGANVLTF.

This clonotype was seen only a few times. The V and J genes are TRBV11-2 and TRBJ1-6, with D maybe TRBD1 (5 bases). V lost 5 bases and J lost 7, with 18 bases in between. The CDR3 covers 16 residues. CDR1 is SGHAT, CDR2 FQNNGV, per germline. CDR3 bases: TGTGCCAGCAGCCTGTTCGCGGGGCAGGGAAATTCACCCCTCCACTTT. Its translation: CASSLFAGQGNSPLHF.

The V and J genes are TRBV4-1 and TRBJ1-2; D gene ambiguous. Germline CDR1 reads MGHRA; CDR2 reads YSYEKL. With 0 bases removed from V and 4 bases from J, the gap between germline ends came to 12 bases. The length of the CDR3 is 15 residues. CDR3 amino acids: CASSQEAGPTYGYTF. The CDR3 DNA sequence: TGCGCCAGCAGCCAAGAGGCCGGGCCGACCTATGGCTACACCTTC.

This clonotype appeared many times. This chain joins TRBV25-1 and TRBJ2-5, with 10 nucleotides matching TRBD1. There are 15 residues in the CDR3. V gave up 7 bases and J gave up 5 bases; unmatched junction bases: 10. Germline CDR1 reads MGHDK; CDR2 reads SYGVNS. The CDR3 nucleotides read TGTGCCAGCACCGATCGACAGGGGGCTCGGGAGACCCAGTACTTC. Encoded protein: CASTDRQGARETQYF. Using reference TRBV25-1 and TRBJ2-5 for the parts outside the CDR3, the full variable domain is EADIYQTPRYLVIGTGKKITLECSQTMGHDKMYWYQQDPGMELHLIHYSYGVNSTEKGDLSSESTVSRIRTEHFPLTLESARPSHTSQYLCASTDRQGARETQYFGPGTRLLVL.

This clonotype was observed a handful of times. V is TRBV20-1 and J is TRBJ2-7; maybe TRBD2 (6 bases). Germline assignment: CDR1 DFQATT and CDR2 SNEGSKA (reference sequence). Deletions cut 2 bases from V and 2 bases from J, with 10 bases between. The CDR3 is 13 amino acids. The CDR3 sequence is CSARLAATYEQYF. CDR3 bases: TGCAGTGCTAGATTAGCGGCTACCTACGAGCAGTACTTC.

This clonotype was observed a handful of times. V and J are TRBV4-2 and TRBJ2-2; 8 nucleotides match TRBD1. The CDR3 sequence is 14 residues long. The junction had 6 bases not matched to a gene; V was cut back by 1 base and J by 11 bases. Germline CDR1 is LGHNA and CDR2 is YNFKEQ. The CDR3 region is CASSQGTGSEELFF. The CDR3 bases are TGTGCCAGCAGCCAAGGGACAGGGAGCGAAGAGCTGTTTTTT.

Only a few counts were recorded for this clonotype. The rearrangement links TRBV12-3 or TRBV12-4 to TRBJ1-1; D unclear. There are 12 residues in the CDR3. Trimming pared 7 bases from V and 8 bases from J, leaving 14 bases between. In DNA form, the CDR3 reads TGTGCCAGCACCCTGTCAACGAACGAAGCTTTCTTT. Amino acid sequence: CASTLSTNEAFF.

The genes are TRBV19 and TRBJ2-2; D is ambiguous. Germline CDR1 reads LNHDA; CDR2 reads SQIVND (reference sequence). Trimming removed 2 bases from V and 4 bases from J, with 8 bases in between. The CDR3 length is 14 residues. This CDR3 reads CASSIIGSTGELFF. The DNA for the CDR3 is TGTGCCAGTAGTATAATCGGTTCCACCGGGGAGCTGTTTTTT.

The chain joins TRBV9 to TRBJ1-5, with D perhaps matching TRBD1 (6 bases). This CDR3 is 11 amino acids long. Trimming took off 3 bases at V and 9 bases at J, with 7 bases between the two ends. Germline lookup yields CDR1 SGDLS and CDR2 YYNGEE. The CDR3 DNA reads as TGTGCCAGCAGCGCGACAGGGCCCCAGCATTTT. It codes for CASSATGPQHF.

The chain links TRBV9 to TRBJ1-2, with 8 bases identical to TRBD1. CDR1 SGDLS and CDR2 YYNGEE come from the germline V gene. This CDR3 region has 15 residues. J lost 4 bases, V lost 3 bases, and 8 bases had no gene match. CDR3 sequence: CASSGPTGGSYGYTF. CDR3 coding DNA: TGTGCCAGCAGCGGACCAACAGGGGGTTCCTATGGCTACACCTTC.

In this sample, this clonotype turned up a few times. V and J are TRBV5-1 and TRBJ1-1; a possible D gene is TRBD1 (5 bases). Germline loops: CDR1 SGHRS, CDR2 YFSETQ. The length of the CDR3 is 15 residues. V lost 2 bases, J lost 5 bases, and 16 bases lay in between. This chain's CDR3 is CASSFGAGSETEAFF. CDR3 sequence (DNA): TGCGCCAGCAGCTTTGGGGCAGGGTCGGAGACTGAAGCTTTCTTT. Looking up the rest from reference TRBV5-1 and TRBJ1-1 gives the full variable domain: KAGVTQTPRYLIKTRGQQVTLSCSPISGHRSVSWYQQTPGQGLQFLFEYFSETQRNKGNFPGRFSGRQFSNSRSEMNVSTLELGDSALYLCASSFGAGSETEAFFGQGTRLTVV.